This record looks at one TCR beta chain sequence and its context. Its binding antigen is unknown. Per-base quality was not reported, and no clone a single base away is much larger than it. This record belongs to a study of blood T cell repertoires in COVID-19 (dated by TCRdb to 2020 to 2022). Regarding the complete study: Samples covering the acute and convalescent phases of COVID-19 were provided by collaborators in the United States, Italy and Spain. A freely available public database, intended as a resource for researchers studying the immune response to SARS-CoV-2, is where the repertoires were released. HLA class I and class II types, where available, came from metadata supplied by the sample provider rather than from assay-based typing. The samples were drawn from the first 160 participants of the ongoing ImmuneRACE study and from 1,254 subjects provided by 6 global collaborators. Subjects who had been exposed to COVID-19, were actively infected with it, or had recovered from it provided the deeply sampled blood TCRbeta repertoires that made up the dataset. A de-identified subject ID, COVID-19 status, age in years and sex were almost always included in the sample metadata. The material from the prospective study consisted of cDNA or gDNA derived from T cells, B-cell-depleted T cells, or PBMCs. Findings and caveats that apply to the study as a whole: How much clinical and demographic metadata was included differed by source and by participant, and the metadata was provided uncurated.

Collaborating institutions collected whole blood in K2EDTA tubes following their own protocols. For TCRbeta analysis, collaborators shipped samples as frozen whole blood, isolated PBMCs, or DNA extracted from either of those sample types. Counted from cysteine to phenylalanine, this CDR3 has 14 amino acids. Here the CDR3 DNA is all that survives: 42 bases in frame from base 1. The CDR1 and CDR2 encoded by the germline V gene (reference sequence) are SGHNT and YYREEE. Compared with germline, V lacks 3 bases and J lacks 5 bases; bases without a gene match: 8. TCRbeta CDR3 regions were amplified from genomic DNA by means of the immunoSEQ Assay, a bias-controlled multiplex PCR. The original pipeline was this. The number of nucleated cells in each sample was estimated by amplification of reference gene primers within the assay. To quantify the absolute abundance of each unique TCRbeta CDR3 rearrangement, sequence reads were collapsed and filtered. Productive Simpson clonality was computed per sample as the square root of Simpson's diversity index over productive rearrangements. TCRdb holds this immuneACCESS table with in-frame rearrangements only. Some clones are missing; in checked studies, unresolved V genes explain under half, and the rest has no known cause. V and J calls and clone size come straight from that table; D and trimming were deduced from the DNA. This sample comprises 15,000 to 20,000 clones, around 82% of them detected only once. About 20% of the sample is taken by the ten largest.

The TCR sequence derives from a man aged 60 to 75 with active or convalescent COVID-19. Recombination linked TRBV5-4 to TRBJ2-7, with 7 middle bases fitting TRBD1. Sequences were obtained from peripheral blood. The CDR3 amino acid sequence is: CASSSPRQGHEQYF. The DNA reads as follows: TGTGCCAGCAGCTCCCCGCGACAGGGCCACGAGCAGTACTTC.